This T cell receptor beta chain is from a study of graft-versus-host responses after intestinal transplantation (dated by TCRdb to the early 2020s). The study in broad terms: The transplants that recipients got were multivisceral, liver-intestinal, or isolated intestinal. A cohort of around 25 intestinal transplant recipients, including one retransplant, was enrolled, and a few patients lacking pretransplant specimens were excluded. Every recipient was given anti-thymocyte globulin induction, then maintenance tacrolimus and steroids for about three years. Rather than going through the commercial service, samples from a few later patients were sequenced in-house on an Illumina MiSeq and processed with MiXCR. Bulk TCR-beta CDR3 sequencing was used to track graft-versus-host and host-versus-graft alloreactive T cell clones in the graft, circulation and bone marrow after intestinal transplantation. Alloreactive clones were identified by sequencing pre-transplant mixed lymphocyte reaction products and comparing these products with unstimulated pre-transplant donor and recipient T cells. A peak of at least 4% donor T cells among recipient peripheral blood mononuclear cells was the definition used for donor T cell macrochimerism.

In light of the paper, this sample's time point label describes: cells obtained before transplantation from donor or recipient. In the mixed lymphocyte reactions, about 200,000 CFSE-labeled pre-transplant responders were plated with about 200,000 irradiated violet-dye-labeled stimulators and cultured for approximately six days. Proliferating CD3+CD4+CFSE-low and CD3+CD8+CFSE-low responder cells were FACS-sorted on a BD Influx sorter after the mixed lymphocyte reaction. As encoded in the germline V gene, CDR1 is SGDLS while CDR2 is YYNGEE. V is shortened by 0 bases, J by 4 bases, and the region joining them spans 8 bases. The CDR3 numbers 13 residues from cysteine through phenylalanine. The read is trimmed to its CDR3 DNA, 39 bases read in frame from base 1. Notes on this clone: The input lacks base qualities; no much larger clone sits a single base away.

The full study reports these points: High GvH to HvG T cell clonal ratios were observed in the allografts of patients with donor T cell macrochimerism. GvH clones turned up in recipient bone marrow, with some appearing earlier in ileal mucosa or blood, a pattern consistent with an intestinal mucosal origin. The conclusions were limited by the relatively low number and heterogeneity of the intestinal transplant patients. Early after transplant, peak levels of circulating GvH clones were found to be associated with declines in HvG clones.

The library relied on the immunoSEQ multiplex PCR assay. For most patients, genomic DNA was isolated using the Qiagen DNeasy Blood and Tissue Kit and was shipped frozen to Adaptive Biotechnologies for TCR sequencing. For most patients, genomic DNA was subjected to high-throughput TCR-beta CDR3 sequencing by Adaptive Biotechnologies. Under the source paper's analysis protocol: TCR sequencing data for some 17 patients were retrieved from Adaptive's ImmunoSEQ software; three other patients were processed with MiXCR and VDJtools. CD4 versus CD8 sorting errors were corrected by removing sequences found in both subsets at a frequency ratio below 5:1. CDR3 nucleotide sequences shared between donor and recipient were removed because the origin of such sequences could not be assigned. Alloreactive clones required at least 2-fold expansion over unstimulated cells and minimum CFSE-low frequency of 0.002% (template counts) or 0.001% (read counts). Clones were considered mappable if detected in sequenced pre-transplant spleen, lymph node, or MLR CFSE-low populations of the donor or recipient. The cumulative frequency of alloreactive clones was calculated as a percentage of all sequences, weighted by copy number. Here the immuneACCESS table is served through TCRdb, limited to in-frame sequences with V and J called. Missing clones are a known gap in these copies; in checked studies unresolved V genes cover under half, and the rest lacks a known reason. V, J and clone size are those of that table, while D and trimming were read from the DNA. The sample table contains roughly 21,000 clones; only one count was recorded for roughly 41% of them. The top ten clonotypes cover around 1.6% of the sample.

The source is a human patient who received an intestinal transplant. This sample comprised alloreactive CD8+ T cells from a mixed lymphocyte reaction culture, obtained before intestinal transplant. The cell subset or site label, read with the paper, signifies: CFSE-low proliferating T cells sorted from approximately 6-day pre-transplant mixed lymphocyte reaction (GvH or HvG direction). Recombination connected TRBV9 to TRBJ2-7; the D gene is possibly TRBD2, with 5 bases matching. The DNA sequence follows: TGTGCCAGCAGCGTAGACCCGGGGTACGAGCAGTACTTC. Its translation is CASSVDPGYEQYF.